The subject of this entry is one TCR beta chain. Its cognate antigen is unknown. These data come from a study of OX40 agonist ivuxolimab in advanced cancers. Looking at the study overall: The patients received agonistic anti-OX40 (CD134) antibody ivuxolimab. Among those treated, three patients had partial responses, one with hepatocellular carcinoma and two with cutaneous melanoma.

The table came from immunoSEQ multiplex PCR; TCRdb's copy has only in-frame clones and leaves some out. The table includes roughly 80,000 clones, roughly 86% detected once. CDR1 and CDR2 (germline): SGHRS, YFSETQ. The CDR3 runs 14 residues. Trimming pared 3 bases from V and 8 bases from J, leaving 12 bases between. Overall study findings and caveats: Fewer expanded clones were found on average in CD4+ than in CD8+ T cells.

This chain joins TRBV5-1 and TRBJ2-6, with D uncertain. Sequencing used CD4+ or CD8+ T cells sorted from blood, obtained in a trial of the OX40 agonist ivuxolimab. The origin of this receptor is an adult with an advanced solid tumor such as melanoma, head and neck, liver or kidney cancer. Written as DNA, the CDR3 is TGCGCCAGCAGCTGGGCCGATGGTACCAACGTCCTGACTTTC. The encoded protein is CASSWADGTNVLTF. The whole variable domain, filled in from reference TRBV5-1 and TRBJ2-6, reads KAGVTQTPRYLIKTRGQQVTLSCSPISGHRSVSWYQQTPGQGLQFLFEYFSETQRNKGNFPGRFSGRQFSNSRSEMNVSTLELGDSALYLCASSWADGTNVLTFGAGSRLTVL.